This T cell receptor beta chain came from a study of Graves' ophthalmopathy and Graves' hyperthyroidism. In the study overall: Pretreatment peripheral blood was obtained at initial diagnosis.

Symptoms, serum thyroxine and TRAb, thyroid ultrasound, and orbital computed tomography formed the diagnostic basis. From fresh peripheral blood, about 10 ml in volume, the PBMCs were obtained. Study-level points and caveats: Blood shared most expanded thyroid clonotypes above 0.001 frequency.

This clonotype was picked up many times. Its antigen is not identified. Investigators amplified TCR beta CDR3 regions from RNA transcripts. RT-PCR in the first round used HTBI primers; a second-round multiplex PCR followed. TCRdb ran MiXCR on the multiplex PCR reads and lists one entry per CDR3 protein. The data hold roughly 400,000 distinct CDR3 sequences, with 15% observed a single time. V dropped 4 bases and J dropped 3; count of bases not matched to a gene: 7. CDR3 length: 16 residues. CDR1 and CDR2 from the germline V gene are SGHDT and YYEEEE. V is TRBV5-6 and J is TRBJ2-7, with 13 bases that match TRBD2. This sequence originates from a woman between 18 and 29 years old with stable Graves' hyperthyroidism. The sample comprised peripheral blood. CDR3 bases: TGTGCCAGCAGCCCCATGACTAGCGGGGGGTACTACGAGCAGTACTTC. As protein: CASSPMTSGGYYEQYF.